What follows describes a single T cell receptor beta chain. The entry originates in a study of blood T cell repertoires in COVID-19. As processed by the authors: For nucleated cells, counts were estimated from reference gene primer amplification. The data were produced by immunoSEQ multiplex PCR, yet TCRdb's version contains in-frame clones alone and is incomplete. V and J calls and clone size come straight from that table; D and trimming were deduced from the DNA. The data show about 300,000 clones, nearly 90% seen once. With 5 bases removed from V and 7 bases from J, the gap between germline ends came to 9 bases. Germline CDR1 and CDR2: MNHEY and SVGAGI. The CDR3 totals 11 residues.

Material: PBMCs or T cells enriched from blood (not recorded which). The TCR originated in a woman in her 50s who had been exposed to COVID-19. The chain couples TRBV6-5 to TRBJ2-7; D not certain. CDR3: CASSTAGEQYF. CDR3 nucleotides: TGTGCCAGCAGTACCGCCGGGGAGCAGTACTTC.